This TCR beta chain was sequenced in a study of T-cell reconstitution after alpha-beta-depleted transplantation in children. The library targeted TCRbeta and was prepared with unique molecular identifiers. TCRdb re-derived calls from the PCR reads in MiXCR, one entry per CDR3 protein. The data contain 450,000 to 600,000 distinct CDR3 sequences, about 10% of them seen just once; the ten biggest clones take up just over 2%. Germline loops: CDR1 WSHSY, CDR2 SAAADI. Trimming took 4 bases from V and 7 from J, leaving 6 bases between them. CDR3 length equals 11 residues. This clonotype was seen ten or more times.

The chain employs TRBV10-2 and TRBJ2-3; D call uncertain. This clonotype originated in a child aged 2 to 15 with inherited bone marrow failure, due to receive a stem cell transplant. This specimen was PBMCs, taken before TCRalphabeta/CD19-depleted stem cell transplant. The CDR3 DNA sequence: TGCGCCAGCAGTGGTTCCTATACGCAGTATTTT. Amino acid sequence: CASSGSYTQYF.